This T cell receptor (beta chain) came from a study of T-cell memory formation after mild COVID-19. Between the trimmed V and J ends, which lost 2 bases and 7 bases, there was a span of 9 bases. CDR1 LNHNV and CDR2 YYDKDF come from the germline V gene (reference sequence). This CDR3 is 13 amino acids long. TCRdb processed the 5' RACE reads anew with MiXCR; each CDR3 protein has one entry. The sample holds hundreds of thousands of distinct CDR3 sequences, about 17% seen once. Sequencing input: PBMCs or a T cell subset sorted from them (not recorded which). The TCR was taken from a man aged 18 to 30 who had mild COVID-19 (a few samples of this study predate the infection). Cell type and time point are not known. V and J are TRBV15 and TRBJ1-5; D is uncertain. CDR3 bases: TGTGCCACCAGCAGATCACCTCGGCAGCCCCAGCATTTT. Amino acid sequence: CATSRSPRQPQHF.